This T cell receptor beta chain was sequenced in a study of cytomegalovirus exposure and HLA in healthy donors. 60 Vbeta and 13 Jbeta primers were used in PCR. Sequencing used immunoSEQ multiplex PCR; TCRdb keeps in-frame clones, though not all of them. The table lists about 200,000 clones. A remark on this clone: Antigen unknown.

Germline V gene data show CDR1 as SGHDN and CDR2 as FVKESK. V was clipped by 1 base and J by 11 bases, with 14 bases between them. This CDR3 spans 13 amino acids. Study-wide findings and caveats: Through in vitro validation, three CMV-associated chains were shown to be specific for CMV antigens. Presence/absence analyses supposed approximately even sequencing depth among donors.

This sequence originates from a boy aged 10-17 years in good health and CMV-seronegative. This chain connects TRBV14 to TRBJ2-5, with TRBD1 as a possible D gene (6 bases). Sample: PBMCs. The CDR3 DNA is TGTGCCAGCAGCCAAGCAGGGGCAGGGAAGCAGTACTTC. Encoded protein: CASSQAGAGKQYF.